The 28 T cell receptor beta chains below come from one sample, sequenced in a study of blood T cell repertoires in COVID-19. Clones were sequenced by immunoSEQ multiplex PCR, and TCRdb holds only the in-frame ones, with some missing. The repertoire holds 250,000 to 300,000 clones, approximately 90% seen once, with 2% to 2.5% in the top ten. Sequences were obtained from peripheral blood. These receptors were obtained from a woman aged 30 to 39 with COVID-19, enrolled during active disease.

The genes are TRBV2 and TRBJ2-7; the D is unclear. The CDR3 is 11 amino acids. The V end lost 5 bases, the J end lost 5 bases, and 7 bases lay between the germline ends. CDR1 is SNHLY and CDR2 is FYNNEI in the germline V gene. This chain's CDR3 is CASSTTNEQYF. The CDR3 bases are TGTGCCAGCAGTACCACTAACGAGCAGTACTTC.

CDR3 in amino acids: CASSFGGIYGYTF. The CDR3 coding sequence is TGTGCCAGCAGCTTCGGGGGGATCTATGGCTACACCTTC. The gene calls are TRBV11-2 and TRBJ1-2, with D possibly being TRBD1 (5 bases). This CDR3 is built from 13 residues. Germline values: CDR1 SGHAT, CDR2 FQNNGV. V lost 3 bases and J 4 bases, leaving 9 bases between the germline ends.

The V call is TRBV7-3, the J call TRBJ2-1; TRBD2 agrees at 8 bases. The CDR3 is 16 amino acids. CDR1 is SGHTA, CDR2 FQGTGA, per germline. V gave up 5 bases and J gave up 3 bases; unmatched junction bases: 9. This chain's CDR3 is CASSRIGTSNYNEQFF. The CDR3 bases are TGTGCCAGCAGCCGCATCGGGACTAGTAACTACAATGAGCAGTTCTTC.

The chain recombines TRBV28 with TRBJ2-2; weak D call: TRBD1 (5 bases). Trimming took off 4 bases at V and 0 bases at J, with 15 bases between the two ends. Germline CDR1 reads MDHEN; CDR2 reads SYDVKM. The CDR3 spans 17 residues. For the CDR3, the DNA is TGTGCCAGCAGTTACCCCCTGGACACACCGAACACCGGGGAGCTGTTTTTT. Translated: CASSYPLDTPNTGELFF.

This clone was detected once. The rearrangement uses TRBV12-3 or TRBV12-4 and TRBJ2-3, with D possibly being TRBD1 (5 bases). V lost 10 bases and J lost 6, with 11 bases in between. The CDR3 has 11 residues. CDR3 loop: CATSYRDTQYF. The DNA of the CDR3 is TGTGCCACCTCCTACAGGGATACGCAGTATTTT.

J is TRBJ2-1 and V is TRBV30, with TRBD2 matching over 9 bases. The germline V gene encodes CDR1 GTSNPN and CDR2 SVGIG (reference sequence). J lost 9 bases, V lost 4 bases, and 19 bases had no gene match. The CDR3 length is 17 residues. The CDR3 loop reads CAWKGLRREGLQVEQFF. The CDR3 DNA reads as TGTGCCTGGAAAGGGTTAAGGCGGGAGGGCTTGCAAGTTGAGCAGTTCTTC.

This clone appeared a few times. The CDR3 nucleotides are TGTGCCAGCAGTGAGGAGGGTCTTGTGGGTTCACCCCTCCACTTT. It encodes CASSEEGLVGSPLHF. The chain is built from TRBV6-1 and TRBJ1-6; unclear D gene. Germline V gene lookup returns CDR1 MNHNS and CDR2 SASEGT. Trimming removed 3 bases at V and 9 bases at J, with 15 bases between. The CDR3 runs to 15 residues.

V and J are TRBV19 and TRBJ2-7, with TRBD1 matching 8 bases. The germline gives CDR1 LNHDA, CDR2 SQIVND (reference sequence). V trimming: 7 bases; J trimming: 3 bases; junction bases outside the gene matches: 2. The CDR3 consists of 12 residues. In DNA form, the CDR3 reads TGTGCCAGTACGGGGACAGGCTACGAGCAGTACTTC. Protein: CASTGTGYEQYF.

The genes are TRBV20-1 and TRBJ1-1; D not certain. From germline, CDR1 is DFQATT and CDR2 SNEGSKA (reference sequence). The CDR3 is 14 residues long. V was cut by 3 bases and J by 1 base, with 12 bases left in between. This CDR3 is CSASLPGRNTEAFF. The CDR3 DNA sequence: TGCAGTGCTAGTCTTCCGGGGAGGAACACTGAAGCTTTCTTT.

The chain employs TRBV25-1 and TRBJ1-1; TRBD1 might be the D (5 bases). The CDR3 covers 15 residues. Trimming stripped 1 base from V and 1 base from J, with 10 bases between. Germline CDR1 is MGHDK and CDR2 is SYGVNS. The CDR3 loop reads CASSEWGRGNTEAFF. The CDR3 DNA is TGTGCCAGCAGTGAATGGGGGAGGGGGAACACTGAAGCTTTCTTT.

The chain is built from TRBV12-5 and TRBJ1-3; possible D gene TRBD1, 5 bases. The ends were cut back, 2 bases at V and 4 bases at J, with 18 bases in the middle. Germline values: CDR1 LGHNT, CDR2 FRNRAP. The CDR3 loop spans 17 amino acids. The CDR3 sequence is CASGLLRDLGYGNTIYF. For the CDR3, the DNA is TGTGCTAGTGGTTTGCTGAGGGACTTGGGGTACGGAAACACCATATATTTT. Together with reference TRBV12-5 and TRBJ1-3, the CDR3 gives the full variable domain: DARVTQTPRHKVTEMGQEVTMRCQPILGHNTVFWYRQTMMQGLELLAYFRNRAPLDDSGMPKDRFSAEMPDATLATLKIQPSEPRDSAVYFCASGLLRDLGYGNTIYFGEGSWLTVV.

The rearrangement uses TRBV9 and TRBJ1-1; D is possibly TRBD1 (6 bases). The CDR3 extends over 14 amino acids. The V end was cut by 3 bases, the J end by 0 bases, with 9 bases between. Germline V gene sequence: CDR1 SGDLS, CDR2 YYNGEE. Written as DNA, the CDR3 is TGTGCCAGCAGCGGGACAGTGATGAACACTGAAGCTTTCTTT. This translates into CASSGTVMNTEAFF.

This chain links TRBV30 with TRBJ2-3; 7 bases fit TRBD1. Germline V CDR1 and CDR2: GTSNPN, SVGIG (reference sequence). J gave up 0 bases and V 3 bases, and 3 bases lay outside the gene matches. The CDR3 runs 14 residues. Written as DNA, the CDR3 is TGTGCCTGGAGCCAAGGGGGCAGCACAGATACGCAGTATTTT. This gives the protein CAWSQGGSTDTQYF.

This clone was counted once. J is TRBJ2-5 and V is TRBV27; 7 nucleotides match TRBD2. The germline V gene has CDR1 MNHEY and CDR2 SMNVEV (reference sequence). The CDR3 length is 13 residues. Trimming cost V 4 bases and J 5 bases; bases outside gene matches: 4. The CDR3 protein is CASSSGGSETQYF. CDR3 bases: TGTGCCAGCAGTTCCGGGGGGTCCGAGACCCAGTACTTC.

The V and J genes are TRBV5-4 and TRBJ2-7, with 7 nucleotides matching TRBD2. V shed 4 bases and J 0 bases; nucleotides not matched to a gene: 7. The CDR3 runs to 15 residues. Germline CDR1 is SGHNT and CDR2 is YYREEE (reference sequence). The CDR3 is CASSRGDQYSYEQYF. The CDR3 DNA is TGTGCCAGCAGCCGGGGGGACCAGTACTCCTACGAGCAGTACTTC.

The chain is built from TRBV3-1 (or the pseudogene TRBV3-2) and TRBJ2-5, with a possible D match to TRBD2 (6 bases). This CDR3 has 12 amino acids. Trimming took 0 bases from V and 10 from J, leaving 9 bases between them. From germline, CDR1 is LGHDT and CDR2 YNNKEL (reference sequence). The CDR3 DNA follows: TGTGCCAGCAGCCAAGAGTCGGGGGTCCAGTACTTC. Amino acid sequence: CASSQESGVQYF.

This chain links TRBV7-3 with TRBJ2-1; 12 nucleotides align to TRBD2. Looked up from germline, CDR1 is SGHTA and CDR2 is FQGTGA. The CDR3 has 15 residues. The V and J ends lost 4 bases and 7 bases, in that order; junction bases with no gene match: 5. The CDR3 sequence is CASSSTSGRGNEQFF. CDR3 sequence (DNA): TGTGCCAGCAGCTCGACTAGCGGGAGAGGAAATGAGCAGTTCTTC.

This clone was seen once. This CDR3 is CASSMYQETQYF. CDR3 sequence (DNA): TGTGCCAGCAGTATGTACCAAGAGACCCAGTACTTC. The J gene is TRBJ2-5, the V gene TRBV7-2; D is ambiguous. V was clipped by 6 bases and J by 0 bases, with 5 bases between them. Germline assignment: CDR1 SGHTA and CDR2 FQGNSA. The CDR3 runs 12 residues.

The chain is built from TRBV5-4 and TRBJ2-7; 10 bases match TRBD2. V was pared by 0 bases and J by 3 bases, with 9 bases of the junction left unmatched. Germline V gene sequence: CDR1 SGHNT, CDR2 YYREEE (reference sequence). This CDR3 spans 17 amino acids. CDR3 in amino acids: CASSLGASGRGLYEQYF. In DNA form, the CDR3 reads TGTGCCAGCAGCTTGGGGGCTAGCGGGAGAGGCCTCTACGAGCAGTACTTC.

This CDR3 reads CASSADLGRVPQHF. The CDR3 nucleotides read TGTGCCAGCAGTGCCGACTTGGGGAGAGTGCCCCAGCATTTT. The V and J genes are TRBV28 and TRBJ1-5, with D unclear. With 5 bases removed from V and 9 bases from J, the gap between germline ends came to 17 bases. CDR1 and CDR2 (germline): MDHEN, SYDVKM. This CDR3 has 14 residues.

This sequence joins TRBV7-9 and TRBJ2-3; 8 bases match TRBD1. J lost 4 bases, V lost 2 bases, and 5 bases had no gene match. CDR3 length: 15 amino acids. The germline CDR1 and CDR2 sequences are SEHNR and FQNEAQ (reference sequence). This CDR3 is CASSLYQGAADTQYF. CDR3 nucleotides: TGTGCCAGCAGCTTATACCAGGGGGCGGCAGATACGCAGTATTTT.

The CDR3 nucleotides are TGTGCCAGCAGCCAAGATCCGACTAGCTCGGATACGCAGTATTTT. Protein sequence: CASSQDPTSSDTQYF. The chain employs TRBV4-2 and TRBJ2-3, with TRBD2 matching 7 bases. The V segment lost 0 bases and the J segment 6 bases; nucleotides outside the gene matches: 6. Germline CDR1 is LGHNA and CDR2 is YNFKEQ. The CDR3 extends over 15 amino acids.

This clone was seen ten or more times. The chain links TRBV6-5 to TRBJ2-7, with D perhaps TRBD1 (6 bases). This CDR3 spans 15 amino acids. V was pared by 2 bases and J by 0 bases, with 11 bases between. Germline loops: CDR1 MNHEY, CDR2 SVGAGI. The CDR3 protein is CASSYGQPTSYEQYF. The CDR3 coding sequence is TGTGCCAGCAGTTACGGACAGCCGACCTCCTACGAGCAGTACTTC.

V usage is TRBV28 and J usage is TRBJ2-3, with D possibly being TRBD2 (6 bases). V lost 7 bases, J lost 4 bases, and 12 bases lay in between. The CDR3 is 13 residues long. The germline CDR1 and CDR2 sequences are MDHEN and SYDVKM. The CDR3 is CASKGGTPDTQYF. Written as DNA, the CDR3 is TGTGCCAGCAAGGGCGGGACCCCAGATACGCAGTATTTT.

This clone was detected only once. The chain joins TRBV5-4 to TRBJ2-1, with D perhaps TRBD1 (6 bases). Trimming left V 5 bases short and J 8 bases short, with 11 bases between. The CDR3 has 12 residues. Germline CDR1 is SGHNT and CDR2 is YYREEE (reference sequence). DNA for the CDR3: TGTGCCAGCAGGACTGGGGGCGATGAGCAGTTCTTC. It translates to CASRTGGDEQFF.

This chain links TRBV27 with TRBJ1-4; 8 bases align to TRBD1. The CDR3 extends over 18 amino acids. Germline-derived CDR1 and CDR2 are MNHEY and SMNVEV (reference sequence). With 1 base clipped from V and 7 bases from J, the junction kept 14 bases outside the gene matches. The CDR3 sequence: CASSLLTNPGQGGEKLFF. CDR3 bases: TGTGCCAGCAGTTTATTAACAAACCCCGGACAGGGAGGTGAAAAACTGTTTTTT.

Only one count was recorded for this clone. V is TRBV27 and J is TRBJ2-3; 8 bases line up with TRBD1. The CDR3 sequence is 15 residues long. V shed 5 bases, J shed 2 bases, and the junction held 6 bases outside the gene matches. Germline CDR1 MNHEY, CDR2 SMNVEV (reference sequence). CDR3 loop: CASSNPGQDTDTQYF. CDR3 nucleotide sequence: TGTGCCAGCAGTAACCCGGGACAGGACACAGATACGCAGTATTTT.

The chain uses TRBV28 and TRBJ2-3; D perhaps matches TRBD2 (5 bases). V gave up 7 bases and J gave up 2 bases, with 19 bases separating them. Per the germline V gene, CDR1 is MDHEN and CDR2 is SYDVKM. The CDR3 loop spans 16 amino acids. The CDR3 sequence: CASKLSFGRITDTQYF. The DNA of the CDR3 is TGTGCCAGCAAACTCTCATTTGGGAGAATCACAGATACGCAGTATTTT.